The 8 T cell receptor beta chains below all came from one sample that was sequenced in a study of shared clonotypes between healthy human individuals. Sequencing used immunoSEQ multiplex PCR; TCRdb keeps in-frame clones, though not all of them. The repertoire has 2 million to 2.5 million clones, roughly 93% of them found once; the top ten carry about 0.38%. Sequences were obtained from naive CD4+ T cells from PBMCs. Subset: CD45RA+ positively selected. These receptors originate from a man aged 18 to 30 in good health. Some clones in this sample may be carry-over from other donors' samples.

This clone was detected only once. The V and J genes are TRBV9 and TRBJ2-3; a possible D gene is TRBD2 (6 bases). The CDR3 sequence is 15 residues long. V was clipped by 3 bases and J by 0 bases, with 11 bases between them. Germline V gene sequence: CDR1 SGDLS, CDR2 YYNGEE. The CDR3 region has the DNA TGTGCCAGCAGCGCCCTGGAGGGTAGCACAGATACGCAGTATTTT. Translation: CASSALEGSTDTQYF.

The chain is built from TRBV9 and TRBJ2-5, with 7 nucleotides matching TRBD1. V was pared by 4 bases and J by 5 bases, with 11 bases of the junction left unmatched. CDR1 and CDR2 from the germline V gene are SGDLS and YYNGEE. CDR3 length: 15 amino acids. The CDR3 region is CASSFGGEQGETQYF. The CDR3 bases are TGTGCCAGCAGCTTCGGAGGCGAACAGGGGGAGACCCAGTACTTC.

This clone occurred once. The V and J genes are TRBV27 and TRBJ2-2, with TRBD2 identical over 10 bases. Germline V gene lookup returns CDR1 MNHEY and CDR2 SMNVEV (reference sequence). This CDR3 comprises 15 residues. Trimming took 3 bases from V and 6 from J; bases not matched to a gene: 4. DNA of the CDR3: TGTGCCAGCAGTTTTTGGCTAGCGGGAGCCGGGGAGCTGTTTTTT. It specifies CASSFWLAGAGELFF.

The chain links TRBV9 to TRBJ2-2, with D possibly matching TRBD1 (5 bases). The CDR3 is 15 amino acids. Trimming shortened V by 0 bases and J by 5 bases, and 11 bases separated the two germline ends. Germline lookup yields CDR1 SGDLS and CDR2 YYNGEE. The CDR3 nucleotides are TGTGCCAGCAGCGTAGGGGCAGGGCAGACCGGGGAGCTGTTTTTT. As protein: CASSVGAGQTGELFF.

The genes are TRBV5-1 and TRBJ1-1, with a weak D call TRBD1 (6 bases). This CDR3 contains 14 residues. V was clipped by 6 bases and J by 4 bases, with 16 bases between them. Germline assignment: CDR1 SGHRS and CDR2 YFSETQ. CDR3 amino acids: CASKEAGDFTEAFF. The CDR3 region has the DNA TGCGCCAGCAAGGAAGCAGGGGACTTCACTGAAGCTTTCTTT.

J is TRBJ1-2 and V is TRBV19, with D unresolved. The CDR3 runs 12 residues. Germline-derived CDR1 and CDR2 are LNHDA and SQIVND (reference sequence). V was shortened by 6 bases and J by 8 bases, with 13 bases between the two germline ends. The CDR3 DNA is TGTGCCAGTAGGTGGGGAGCTGGGGGCTACACCTTC. It specifies CASRWGAGGYTF. Combining the CDR3 with reference TRBV19 and TRBJ1-2 gives the whole variable domain DGGITQSPKYLFRKEGQNVTLSCEQNLNHDAMYWYRQDPGQGLRLIYYSQIVNDFQKGDIAEGYSVSREKKESFPLTVTSAQKNPTAFYLCASRWGAGGYTFGSGTRLTVV.

Here the CDR3 reads CAISSTLSSSYEQYF. CDR3 nucleotides: TGTGCCATCAGTTCCACTCTCTCAAGCTCCTACGAGCAGTACTTC. The V call is TRBV10-3, the J call TRBJ2-7; D is undetermined. Germline V gives CDR1 ENHRY, CDR2 SYGVKD. V gave up 5 bases and J gave up 0 bases, with 14 bases separating them. The CDR3 totals 15 residues.

The genes are TRBV5-1 and TRBJ2-2; D is uncertain. Per germline, CDR1 SGHRS and CDR2 YFSETQ. This CDR3 spans 12 amino acids. V dropped 5 bases and J dropped 6 bases, with 8 bases sitting between them. CDR3 in DNA: TGCGCCAGCAGTGTAGTGGCCGGGGAGCTGTTTTTT. This gives the protein CASSVVAGELFF. Variable domain in full (rest from reference TRBV5-1 and TRBJ2-2): KAGVTQTPRYLIKTRGQQVTLSCSPISGHRSVSWYQQTPGQGLQFLFEYFSETQRNKGNFPGRFSGRQFSNSRSEMNVSTLELGDSALYLCASSVVAGELFFGEGSRLTVL.